Many counts were recorded for the clone carrying this TCR beta chain. The antigen remains unidentified. This record belongs to a study of T cells in Graves' hyperthyroidism and ophthalmopathy. This CDR3 region has 17 residues. Trimming removed 5 bases from V and 6 bases from J, with 26 bases in between. The germline V gene encodes CDR1 DFQATT and CDR2 SNEGSKA (reference sequence). Using RNA transcripts as the source, TCR beta CDR3 regions were amplified. HTBI primers drove first-round RT-PCR of the TCR CDR3. TCRdb called the multiplex PCR reads again in MiXCR, with one record for every CDR3 protein. The table lists more than 500,000 distinct CDR3 sequences, less than 15% of them singletons. Points from the study as a whole: Among thyroid clonotypes expanded above 0.001, most also appeared in blood.

The chain uses TRBV20-1 and TRBJ2-1; tentative D call: TRBD2 (6 bases). This sequence originates from a woman aged 40 to 50 with Graves' hyperthyroidism. The sample comprised blood. The CDR3 sequence: CSAEASPERLGGNEQFF. The CDR3 bases are TGCAGTGCTGAGGCCTCGCCCGAGCGGTTGGGGGGCAATGAGCAGTTCTTC.